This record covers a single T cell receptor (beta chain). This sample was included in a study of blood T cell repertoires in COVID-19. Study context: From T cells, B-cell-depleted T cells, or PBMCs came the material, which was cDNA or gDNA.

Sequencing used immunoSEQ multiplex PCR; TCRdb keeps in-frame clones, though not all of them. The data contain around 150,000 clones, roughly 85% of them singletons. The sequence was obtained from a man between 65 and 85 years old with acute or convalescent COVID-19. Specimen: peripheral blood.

The chain's CDR3 is CASSPDQREGPGELFF. The CDR3, as DNA: TGTGCCAGCAGCCCCGACCAGCGGGAGGGCCCCGGGGAGCTGTTTTTT. The chain combines TRBV14 with TRBJ2-2; TRBD2 aligns across 10 bases. With 4 bases clipped from V and 6 bases from J, the junction kept 8 bases outside the gene matches. This CDR3 is 16 amino acids long. Germline V lookup: CDR1 SGHDN, CDR2 FVKESK.